These T cell receptor beta chains were read from a single sample in a study of cytomegalovirus exposure and HLA in healthy donors. The repertoire was sequenced with immunoSEQ multiplex PCR; TCRdb's copy has only in-frame clones and lacks some. The sample holds about 120,000 clones, about 68% seen once. The material sequenced was PBMCs. These receptors all come from a woman aged 35 to 49 in good health and CMV-seropositive. Each CDR3 is given with its conserved first and last residue. Each record gives: CDR3 protein, CDR3 DNA, D gene, J gene, clone size, V gene. The D gene is left open where the match is weak. Only some rows state a clone size, as once, few, many or a class for expanded clones.

CASSRRGADTEAFF | TGTGCCAGCAGCCGCAGGGGGGCGGATACTGAAGCTTTCTTT | TRBD1 | TRBJ1-1 | . | TRBV11-1
CASSHRQGSYEQYF | TGTGCCAGCAGCCACAGACAGGGCTCCTACGAGCAGTACTTC | TRBD1 | TRBJ2-7 | once | TRBV14
CASSSLGPGNTIYF | TGTGCCAGCAGCTCTTTGGGGCCTGGAAACACCATATATTTT | . | TRBJ1-3 | once | TRBV9
CASSQAGYEQYF | TGCGCCAGCAGCCAAGCGGGCTACGAGCAGTACTTC | . | TRBJ2-7 | few | TRBV4-1
CASAMRGNTEAFF | TGCGCCAGCGCTATGCGGGGCAACACTGAAGCTTTCTTT | . | TRBJ1-1 | . | TRBV4-1
CSVGSGGETQYF | TGCAGCGTTGGAAGTGGGGGGGAGACCCAGTACTTC | . | TRBJ2-5 | once | TRBV29-1
CASSLQDREKYEQYF | TGTGCCAGCAGTTTACAGGACAGGGAGAAGTACGAGCAGTACTTC | TRBD1 | TRBJ2-7 | . | TRBV28
CASSTQAGGYNEQFF | TGTGCCAGCAGCACCCAAGCGGGAGGCTACAATGAGCAGTTCTTC | TRBD2 | TRBJ2-1 | few | TRBV11-3
CASAPWGQDNQPQHF | TGTGCCAGCGCCCCCTGGGGACAAGACAATCAGCCCCAGCATTTT | . | TRBJ1-5 | . | TRBV27
CASSWTSGRREQFF | TGTGCCAGTAGTTGGACTAGCGGGAGAAGGGAGCAGTTCTTC | TRBD2 | TRBJ2-1 | . | TRBV19
CASSGDYPGEQYF | TGTGCCAGCAGCGGGGACTACCCGGGGGAGCAGTACTTC | TRBD2 | TRBJ2-7 | . | TRBV6-5
CASSPGSGNTIYF | TGTGCCAGCAGCCCCGGCTCTGGAAACACCATATATTTT | . | TRBJ1-3 | few | TRBV7-6
CASSPRGSGSQETQYF | TGTGCCAGCAGCCCAAGGGGGTCCGGGTCACAAGAGACCCAGTACTTC | . | TRBJ2-5 | . | TRBV7-3
CASTAGFTGELFF | TGTGCCAGCACTGCAGGGTTCACCGGGGAGCTGTTTTTT | . | TRBJ2-2 | . | TRBV6-5
CAVGRVDEKLFF | TGTGCCGTCGGCAGGGTGGATGAAAAACTGTTTTTT | . | TRBJ1-4 | . | TRBV28